This TCR beta chain came from a study of blood T cells in healthy people across ages. For the second PCR, which ran for roughly 6 to 12 cycles, a sample-barcoded 5' primer and a J-beta primer mix were used. Researchers report that each sample yielded at least 3 million CDR3-containing paired-end reads. MiXCR, run by TCRdb on the 5' RACE reads, gives a single entry per CDR3 protein. The table shows 590,000 or so distinct CDR3 sequences, with about 30% occurring only once. On this clonotype itself: A much larger clonotype is one base distant, so this may be a read error.

The CDR3 consists of 15 residues. Germline lookup yields CDR1 SGHTA and CDR2 FQGTGA. The J segment lost 10 bases and the V segment lost 3 bases, leaving 5 bases of the junction unmatched. The chain has TRBV7-3 and TRBJ2-1, with 14 bases identical to TRBD2. What was sequenced was blood. The receptor was isolated from a woman older than 75 in good health. The CDR3 is CASSLGLAGVYEQFF. CDR3 DNA sequence: TGTGCCAGCAGCTTGGGACTAGCGGGGGTATACGAGCAGTTCTTC. The variable domain in full, with the rest retrieved from reference TRBV7-3 and TRBJ2-1, is GAGVSQTPSNKVTEKGKYVELRCDPISGHTALYWYRQSLGQGPEFLIYFQGTGAADDSGLPNDRFFAVRPEGSVSTLKIQRTERGDSAVYLCASSLGLAGVYEQFFGPGTRLTVL.